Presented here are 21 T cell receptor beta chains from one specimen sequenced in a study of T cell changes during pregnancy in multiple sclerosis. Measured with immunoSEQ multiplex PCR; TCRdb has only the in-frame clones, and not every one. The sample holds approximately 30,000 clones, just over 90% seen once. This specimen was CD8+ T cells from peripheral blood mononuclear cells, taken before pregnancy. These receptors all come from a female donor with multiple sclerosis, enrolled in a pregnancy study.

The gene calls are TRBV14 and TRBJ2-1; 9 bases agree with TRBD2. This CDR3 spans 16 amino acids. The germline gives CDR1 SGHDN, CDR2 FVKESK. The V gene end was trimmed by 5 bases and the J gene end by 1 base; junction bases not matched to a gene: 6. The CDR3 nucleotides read TGTGCCAGCAGCAACCTTAGCGGGGGATCCTACAATGAGCAGTTCTTC. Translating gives CASSNLSGGSYNEQFF.

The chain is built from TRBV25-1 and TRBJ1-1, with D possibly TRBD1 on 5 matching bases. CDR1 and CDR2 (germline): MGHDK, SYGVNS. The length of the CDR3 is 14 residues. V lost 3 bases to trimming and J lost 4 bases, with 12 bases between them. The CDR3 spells CASSDFREVTEAFF. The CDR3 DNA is TGTGCCAGCAGTGATTTCAGGGAAGTCACTGAAGCTTTCTTT.

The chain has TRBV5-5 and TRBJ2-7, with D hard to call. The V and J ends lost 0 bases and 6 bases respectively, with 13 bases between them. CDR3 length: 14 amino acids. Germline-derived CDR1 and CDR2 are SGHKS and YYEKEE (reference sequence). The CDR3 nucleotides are TGTGCCAGCAGCTTGGGCGGCTCAACTTCCGAGCAGTACTTC. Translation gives CASSLGGSTSEQYF.

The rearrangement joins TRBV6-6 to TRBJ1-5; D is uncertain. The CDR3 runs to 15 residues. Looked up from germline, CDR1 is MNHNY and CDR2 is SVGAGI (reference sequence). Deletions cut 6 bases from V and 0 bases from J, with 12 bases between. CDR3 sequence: CASSPVSYSNQPQHF. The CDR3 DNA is TGTGCCAGCAGCCCCGTTTCCTATAGCAATCAGCCCCAGCATTTT.

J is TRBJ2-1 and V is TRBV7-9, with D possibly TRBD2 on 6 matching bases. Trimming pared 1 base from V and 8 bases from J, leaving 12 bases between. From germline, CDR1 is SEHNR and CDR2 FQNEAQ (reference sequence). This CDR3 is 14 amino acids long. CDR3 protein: CASSLGSSVDEQFF. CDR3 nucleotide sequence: TGTGCCAGCAGCTTAGGGTCTAGCGTGGATGAGCAGTTCTTC.

CDR3 DNA: TGTGCCAGCAGCGTTCGGGAGGACTATTCCAATGAGCAGTTCTTC. Amino acids: CASSVREDYSNEQFF. V and J are TRBV7-2 and TRBJ2-1, with TRBD2 matching 7 bases. Germline-derived CDR1 and CDR2 are SGHTA and FQGNSA. CDR3 length: 15 residues. V shed 5 bases, J shed 6 bases, and the junction held 10 bases outside the gene matches.

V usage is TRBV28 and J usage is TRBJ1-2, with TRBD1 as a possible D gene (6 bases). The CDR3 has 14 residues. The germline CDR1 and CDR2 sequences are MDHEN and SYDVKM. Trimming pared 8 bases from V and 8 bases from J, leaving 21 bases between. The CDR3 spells CASWNPGAVFGYTF. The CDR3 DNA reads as TGTGCCAGCTGGAATCCAGGGGCCGTTTTCGGCTACACCTTC.

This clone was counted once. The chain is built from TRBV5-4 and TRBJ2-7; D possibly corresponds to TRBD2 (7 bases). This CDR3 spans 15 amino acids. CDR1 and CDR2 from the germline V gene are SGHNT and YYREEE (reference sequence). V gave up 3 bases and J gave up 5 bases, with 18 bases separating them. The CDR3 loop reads CASSSGGGGLDEQYF. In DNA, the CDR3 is TGTGCCAGCAGCTCAGGCGGGGGCGGCCTGGACGAGCAGTACTTC.

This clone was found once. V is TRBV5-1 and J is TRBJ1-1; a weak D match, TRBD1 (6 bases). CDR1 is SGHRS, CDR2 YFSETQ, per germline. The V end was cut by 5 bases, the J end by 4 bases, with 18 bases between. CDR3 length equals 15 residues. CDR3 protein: CASRSSPGVSTEAFF. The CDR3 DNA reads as TGCGCCAGCAGGAGCTCACCAGGGGTGAGCACTGAAGCTTTCTTT. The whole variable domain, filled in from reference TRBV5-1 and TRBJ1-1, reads KAGVTQTPRYLIKTRGQQVTLSCSPISGHRSVSWYQQTPGQGLQFLFEYFSETQRNKGNFPGRFSGRQFSNSRSEMNVSTLELGDSALYLCASRSSPGVSTEAFFGQGTRLTVV.

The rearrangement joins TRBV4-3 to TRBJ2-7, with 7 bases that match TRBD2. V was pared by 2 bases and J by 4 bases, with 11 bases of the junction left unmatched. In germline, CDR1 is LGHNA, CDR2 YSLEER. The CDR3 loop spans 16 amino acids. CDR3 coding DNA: TGCGCCAGCAGCCAATCAGCTCCGACTAGCAGTTACGAGCAGTACTTC. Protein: CASSQSAPTSSYEQYF.

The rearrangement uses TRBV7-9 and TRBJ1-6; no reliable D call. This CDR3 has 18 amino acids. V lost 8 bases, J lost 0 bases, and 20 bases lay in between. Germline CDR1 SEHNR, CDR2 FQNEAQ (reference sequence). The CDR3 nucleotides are TGTGCCAGCCAAGTCGACATCTACGAGAGCTCCTATAATTCACCCCTCCACTTT. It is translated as CASQVDIYESSYNSPLHF.

CDR3 sequence reads: CASSLDSGGQPQHF. In DNA form, the CDR3 reads TGTGCCAGCAGCTTAGATTCGGGAGGACAGCCCCAGCATTTT. The rearrangement joins TRBV7-9 to TRBJ1-5; D is ambiguous. The ends were cut back, 1 base at V and 7 bases at J, with 11 bases in the middle. This CDR3 spans 14 amino acids. Germline CDR1 reads SEHNR; CDR2 reads FQNEAQ (reference sequence).

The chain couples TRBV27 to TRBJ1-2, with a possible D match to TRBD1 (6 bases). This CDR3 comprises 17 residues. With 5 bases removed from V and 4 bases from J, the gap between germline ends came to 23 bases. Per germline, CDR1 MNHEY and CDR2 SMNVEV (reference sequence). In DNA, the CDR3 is TGTGCCAGCAGTCACAGGGTCGGACCCGCACCCCCCTATGGCTACACCTTC. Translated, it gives CASSHRVGPAPPYGYTF.

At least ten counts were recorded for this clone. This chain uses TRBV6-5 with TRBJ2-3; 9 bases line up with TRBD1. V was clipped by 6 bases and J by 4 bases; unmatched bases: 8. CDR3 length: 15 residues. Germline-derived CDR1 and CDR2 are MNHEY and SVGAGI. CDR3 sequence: CASSLRQGGSDTQYF. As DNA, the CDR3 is TGTGCCAGCAGCCTACGACAGGGGGGATCAGATACGCAGTATTTT.

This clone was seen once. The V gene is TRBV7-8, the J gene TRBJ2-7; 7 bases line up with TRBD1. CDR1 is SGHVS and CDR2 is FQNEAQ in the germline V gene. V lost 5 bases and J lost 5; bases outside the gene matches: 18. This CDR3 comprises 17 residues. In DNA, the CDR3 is TGTGCCAGCAGCCGAGACCCCCCGGGGACAGAATTCCACGAGCAGTACTTC. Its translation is CASSRDPPGTEFHEQYF. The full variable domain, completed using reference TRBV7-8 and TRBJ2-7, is GAGVSQSPRYKVAKRGQDVALRCDPISGHVSLFWYQQALGQGPEFLTYFQNEAQLDKSGLPSDRFFAERPEGSVSTLKIQRTQQEDSAVYLCASSRDPPGTEFHEQYFGPGTRLTVT.

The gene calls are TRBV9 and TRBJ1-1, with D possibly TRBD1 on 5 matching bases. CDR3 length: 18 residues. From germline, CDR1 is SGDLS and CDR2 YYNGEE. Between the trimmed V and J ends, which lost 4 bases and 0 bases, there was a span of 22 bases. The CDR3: CASSLQKYRIDMNTEAFF. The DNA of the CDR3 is TGTGCCAGCAGCCTCCAAAAATACAGGATAGACATGAACACTGAAGCTTTCTTT.

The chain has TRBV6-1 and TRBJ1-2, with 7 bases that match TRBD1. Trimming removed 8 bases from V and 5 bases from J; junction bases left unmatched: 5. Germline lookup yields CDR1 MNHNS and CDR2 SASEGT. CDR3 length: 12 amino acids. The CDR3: CASLGQDYGYTF. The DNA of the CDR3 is TGTGCCAGCCTAGGACAGGATTATGGCTACACCTTC.

CDR3 bases: TGCGCCAGCAACCCGACCGGGAATAATTCACCCCTCCACTTT. Translated, it gives CASNPTGNNSPLHF. This sequence joins TRBV10-2 and TRBJ1-6; D remains ambiguous. Trimming shortened V by 7 bases and J by 5 bases, and 12 bases separated the two germline ends. The germline CDR1 and CDR2 sequences are WSHSY and SAAADI. The CDR3 is made up of 14 amino acids.

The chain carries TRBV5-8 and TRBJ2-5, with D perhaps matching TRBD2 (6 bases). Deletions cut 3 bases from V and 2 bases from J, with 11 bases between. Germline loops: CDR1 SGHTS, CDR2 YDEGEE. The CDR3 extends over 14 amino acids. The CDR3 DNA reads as TGTGCCAGCAGCTCCGGGACTGGTCAAGAGACCCAGTACTTC. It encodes CASSSGTGQETQYF. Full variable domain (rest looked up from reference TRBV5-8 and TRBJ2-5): EAGVTQSPTHLIKTRGQQATLRCSPISGHTSVYWYQQALGLGLQFLLWYDEGEERNRGNFPPRFSGRQFPNYSSELNVNALELEDSALYLCASSSGTGQETQYFGPGTRLLVL.

This CDR3 reads CASSTGGRNTGELFF. The CDR3 DNA sequence: TGTGCCAGTAGCACGGGGGGGCGGAACACCGGGGAGCTGTTTTTT. The V call is TRBV19, the J call TRBJ2-2, with 8 positions matching TRBD2. The germline CDR1 and CDR2 sequences are LNHDA and SQIVND (reference sequence). The CDR3 is 15 amino acids. The V gene end was trimmed by 6 bases and the J gene end by 1 base; junction bases not matched to a gene: 4. Looking up the rest from reference TRBV19 and TRBJ2-2 gives the full variable domain: DGGITQSPKYLFRKEGQNVTLSCEQNLNHDAMYWYRQDPGQGLRLIYYSQIVNDFQKGDIAEGYSVSREKKESFPLTVTSAQKNPTAFYLCASSTGGRNTGELFFGEGSRLTVL.

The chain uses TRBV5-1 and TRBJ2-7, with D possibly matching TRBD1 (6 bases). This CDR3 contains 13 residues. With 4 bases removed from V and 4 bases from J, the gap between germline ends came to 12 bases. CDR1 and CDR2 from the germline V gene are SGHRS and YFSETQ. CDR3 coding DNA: TGCGCCAGCAGCCCTCGAGGGGGTTACGAGCAGTACTTC. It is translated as CASSPRGGYEQYF.